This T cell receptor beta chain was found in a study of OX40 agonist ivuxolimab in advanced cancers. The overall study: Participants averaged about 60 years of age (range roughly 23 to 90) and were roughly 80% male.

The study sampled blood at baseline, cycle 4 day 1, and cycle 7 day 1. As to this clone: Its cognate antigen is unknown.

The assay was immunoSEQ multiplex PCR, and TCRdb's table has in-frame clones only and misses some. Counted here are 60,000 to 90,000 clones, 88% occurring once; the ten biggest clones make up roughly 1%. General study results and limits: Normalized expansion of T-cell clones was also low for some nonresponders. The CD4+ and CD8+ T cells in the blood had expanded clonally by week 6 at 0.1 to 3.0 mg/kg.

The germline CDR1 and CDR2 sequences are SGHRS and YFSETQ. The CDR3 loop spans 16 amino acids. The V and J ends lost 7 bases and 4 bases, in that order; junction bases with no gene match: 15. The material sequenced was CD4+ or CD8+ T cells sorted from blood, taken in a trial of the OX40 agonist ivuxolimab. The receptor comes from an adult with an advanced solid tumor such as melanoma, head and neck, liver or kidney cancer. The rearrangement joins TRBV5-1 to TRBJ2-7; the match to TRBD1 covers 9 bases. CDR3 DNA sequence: TGCGCCAGCTCTCCCGGGACAGGGTCTTGGGGTTACGAGCAGTACTTC. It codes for CASSPGTGSWGYEQYF.